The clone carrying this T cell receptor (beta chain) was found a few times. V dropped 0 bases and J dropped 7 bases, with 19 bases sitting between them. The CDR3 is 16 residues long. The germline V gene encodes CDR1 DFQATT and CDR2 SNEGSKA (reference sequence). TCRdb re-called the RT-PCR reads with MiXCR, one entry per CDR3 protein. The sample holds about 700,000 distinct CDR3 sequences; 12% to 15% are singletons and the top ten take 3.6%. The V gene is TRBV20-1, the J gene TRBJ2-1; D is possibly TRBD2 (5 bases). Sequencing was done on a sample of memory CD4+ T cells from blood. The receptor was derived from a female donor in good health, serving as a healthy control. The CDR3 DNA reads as TGCAGTGCTAGAGATGCGGGCAGCTCCAACTGGAATGAGCAGTTCTTC. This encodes CSARDAGSSNWNEQFF.